This T cell receptor (beta chain) originates from a study of radiotherapy plus CTLA-4 blockade in lung cancer. Study-wide background: For 18% of patients, objective responses occurred, and approximately 30% had disease control. Study-wide results and limits: According to reports, early shifts in blood T cell clones, alongside interferon-beta, forecast response most accurately. Once radiotherapy plus ipilimumab had been given, TCR clones derived from tumor expanded in blood.

Only in-frame clones appear in the TCRdb table, and some are missing; sequencing was by immunoSEQ multiplex PCR. There are approximately 47,000 clones in the sample; roughly 63% occur only once, and approximately 18% lies in the top ten. Receiving focal radiation plus CTLA-4 blockade with ipilimumab were patients who had chemo-refractory metastatic non-small-cell lung cancer. This CDR3 is built from 15 residues. V lost 0 bases, J lost 4 bases, and 12 bases lay in between. Per germline, CDR1 SGHNT and CDR2 YYREEE (reference sequence). As to this clone: Its antigen remains unidentified.

The chain has TRBV5-4 and TRBJ2-3, with D unresolved. Material: peripheral blood, obtained from a patient treated with radiotherapy plus ipilimumab. The sequence came from a human donor with non-small cell lung cancer who had a partial response to radiotherapy plus ipilimumab. CDR3: CASSLGGDWPDTQYF. CDR3 DNA sequence: TGTGCCAGCAGCTTGGGAGGAGACTGGCCAGATACGCAGTATTTT.